The 15 T cell receptor beta chains reported below all come from one sample, sequenced in a study of T cells after posttransplantation cyclophosphamide. Profiled with immunoSEQ multiplex PCR; TCRdb holds only in-frame clones, not every one. The data hold 25,000 or so clones, with about 82% observed a single time. The sequenced material came from PBMCs. All receptors come from a woman aged 55-70 years with a blood cancer, CMV-positive, and with a related stem cell donor.

The table lists this clone with a count of one. The junction departs from the called germline gene at one end, perhaps through a read error. CDR3 sequence (DNA): TGTGCTAGCAGCCCCCGAGGGGCTAGCGGGAGTAACGGGGAGCTGTTTTTT. This gives the protein CASSPRGASGSNGELFF. J is TRBJ2-2 and V is TRBV7-7; 10 bases agree with TRBD2. This CDR3 comprises 17 residues. Germline loops: CDR1 SSHAT, CDR2 FNYEAQ (reference sequence).

The chain employs TRBV6-1 and TRBJ1-5; D is ambiguous. The CDR3 has 11 amino acids. Per the germline V gene, CDR1 is MNHNS and CDR2 is SASEGT. With 1 base removed from V and 9 bases from J, the gap between germline ends came to 4 bases. The CDR3 region has the DNA TGTGCCAGCAGTGAAGGTCTGCCCCAGCATTTT. As protein: CASSEGLPQHF.

This chain uses TRBV30 with TRBJ2-2, with D tentatively TRBD2 (5 bases). The germline V and J ends were trimmed by 3 bases and 1 base, with 12 bases remaining between them. Per germline, CDR1 GTSNPN and CDR2 SVGIG (reference sequence). The CDR3 consists of 15 residues. Here the CDR3 reads CAWSEGAVNTGELFF. The DNA for the CDR3 is TGTGCCTGGAGCGAGGGAGCAGTGAACACCGGGGAGCTGTTTTTT.

V and J are TRBV6-6 and TRBJ2-5; perhaps TRBD1 as D (6 bases). Deletions cut 2 bases from V and 4 bases from J, with 11 bases between. CDR3 length: 14 amino acids. Germline V gene data show CDR1 as MNHNY and CDR2 as SVGAGI (reference sequence). As DNA, the CDR3 is TGTGCCAGCAGTTACGGGGGCATTGGAGAGACCCAGTACTTC. Translated, it gives CASSYGGIGETQYF.

The chain uses TRBV27 and TRBJ1-3; D is uncertain. The CDR3 loop spans 12 amino acids. V shed 8 bases and J shed 4 bases, with 9 bases lying between them. CDR1 and CDR2 from the germline V gene are MNHEY and SMNVEV (reference sequence). CDR3 protein: CASGLSGNTIYF. CDR3 DNA: TGTGCCAGCGGGCTTTCGGGAAACACCATATATTTT.

V is TRBV5-1 and J is TRBJ2-1; TRBD1 matches at 11 bases. CDR3 length equals 14 residues. V lost 4 bases and J lost 8; bases outside the gene matches: 5. Germline values: CDR1 SGHRS, CDR2 YFSETQ. CDR3 nucleotide sequence: TGCGCCAGCAGCGTCGGACAGGGGGCTGATGAGCAGTTCTTC. This translates into CASSVGQGADEQFF.

This chain links TRBV11-2 with TRBJ1-1, with 9 bases aligning to TRBD1. Germline-derived CDR1 and CDR2 are SGHAT and FQNNGV. CDR3 size: 15 residues. The trim removed 5 bases at V and 0 bases at J, leaving 4 bases unmatched. Written as DNA, the CDR3 is TGTGCCAGCAGCCAAAGACAGGGGGTGAACACTGAAGCTTTCTTT. Translated, it gives CASSQRQGVNTEAFF.

The chain carries TRBV6-5 and TRBJ2-1, with a tentative D call TRBD1 (5 bases). The V and J ends lost 2 bases and 5 bases respectively, with 13 bases between them. CDR1 and CDR2 (germline): MNHEY, SVGAGI. The CDR3 has 15 residues. CDR3 amino acids: CASSYNQGPNNEQFF. CDR3 bases: TGTGCCAGCAGTTACAATCAGGGCCCTAACAATGAGCAGTTCTTC.

The J gene is TRBJ2-1, the V gene TRBV7-2; 11 nucleotides match TRBD2. J was trimmed by 8 bases and V by 1 base; bases with no gene match: 10. Germline V lookup: CDR1 SGHTA, CDR2 FQGNSA. CDR3 length: 17 residues. The CDR3 DNA reads TGTGCCAGCAGCTTAGGGCTAGCGGGAGGCCCTCAGGATGAGCAGTTCTTC. This encodes CASSLGLAGGPQDEQFF.

The J gene is TRBJ2-4, the V gene TRBV28; D remains ambiguous. The CDR3 has 14 residues. Trimming left V 8 bases short and J 2 bases short, with 13 bases between. Germline loops: CDR1 MDHEN, CDR2 SYDVKM. The DNA of the CDR3 is TGTGCCAGCGGGTTCTTAGCCCCCAAAAACATTCAGTACTTC. Translation gives CASGFLAPKNIQYF. The full variable domain, with the rest looked up from reference TRBV28 and TRBJ2-4, is DVKVTQSSRYLVKRTGEKVFLECVQDMDHENMFWYRQDPGLGLRLIYFSYDVKMKEKGDIPEGYSVSREKKERFSLILESASTNQTSMYLCASGFLAPKNIQYFGAGTRLSVL.

DNA of the CDR3: TGTGCCAGCAGCCCTCGGAGTGGAGCGGGATTCAACGAGCAGTACTTC. Its translation: CASSPRSGAGFNEQYF. This chain joins TRBV7-3 and TRBJ2-7, with 7 bases lining up with TRBD2. The CDR3 spans 16 residues. Germline CDR1 SGHTA, CDR2 FQGTGA. The junction had 15 bases not matched to a gene; V was cut back by 5 bases and J by 5 bases.

The CDR3 bases are TGTGCCAGCAGCTGGATGATAGGCGGTGAGCAGTTCTTC. Amino acids: CASSWMIGGEQFF. The V gene is TRBV7-2, the J gene TRBJ2-1; D gene unclear. CDR1 SGHTA and CDR2 FQGNSA come from the germline V gene. V gave up 4 bases and J gave up 9 bases, with 13 bases separating them. The length of the CDR3 is 13 residues.

DNA of the CDR3: TGTGCCAGCAGTCTAGCGGGAGGGCCCTACGAGCAGTACTTC. It translates to CASSLAGGPYEQYF. The gene calls are TRBV6-1 and TRBJ2-7; TRBD2 aligns across 12 bases. From germline, CDR1 is MNHNS and CDR2 SASEGT. The CDR3 consists of 14 residues. After removal of 5 bases from V and 2 bases from J, the junction contained 1 base not matched to a gene.

The chain links TRBV5-4 to TRBJ1-1, with TRBD1 matching 9 bases. This CDR3 spans 16 amino acids. V shed 5 bases, J shed 3 bases, and the junction held 11 bases outside the gene matches. Germline V gene lookup returns CDR1 SGHNT and CDR2 YYREEE (reference sequence). CDR3 nucleotide sequence: TGTGCCAGCAGGGGTACACAGGGGGCTTGGGACACTGAAGCTTTCTTT. The encoded protein is CASRGTQGAWDTEAFF.

V is TRBV5-1 and J is TRBJ2-2; tentative D call: TRBD1 (5 bases). Germline-derived CDR1 and CDR2 are SGHRS and YFSETQ. V was shortened by 0 bases and J by 3 bases, with 9 bases between the two germline ends. This CDR3 is 15 amino acids long. CDR3 coding DNA: TGCGCCAGCAGCTTGGCCAGGGAAGACACCGGGGAGCTGTTTTTT. Its protein product is CASSLAREDTGELFF.